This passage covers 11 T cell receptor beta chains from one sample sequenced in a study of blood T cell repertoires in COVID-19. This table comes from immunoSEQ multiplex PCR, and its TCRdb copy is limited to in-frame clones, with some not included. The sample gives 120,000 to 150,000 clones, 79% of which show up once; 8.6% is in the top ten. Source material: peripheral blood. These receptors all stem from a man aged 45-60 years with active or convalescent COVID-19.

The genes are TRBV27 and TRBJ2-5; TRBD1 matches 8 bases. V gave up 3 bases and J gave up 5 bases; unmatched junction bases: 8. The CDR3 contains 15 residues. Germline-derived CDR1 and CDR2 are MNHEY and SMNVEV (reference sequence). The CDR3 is CASSFEGRGRETQYF. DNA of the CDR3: TGTGCCAGCAGTTTTGAGGGCAGGGGGCGCGAGACCCAGTACTTC.

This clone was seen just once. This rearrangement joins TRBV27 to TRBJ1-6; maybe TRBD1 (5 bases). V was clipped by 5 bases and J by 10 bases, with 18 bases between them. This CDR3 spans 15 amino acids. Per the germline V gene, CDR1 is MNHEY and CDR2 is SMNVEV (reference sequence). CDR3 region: CASSQFGAVGSPLHF. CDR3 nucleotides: TGTGCCAGCAGTCAGTTTGGGGCAGTTGGGTCACCCCTCCACTTT.

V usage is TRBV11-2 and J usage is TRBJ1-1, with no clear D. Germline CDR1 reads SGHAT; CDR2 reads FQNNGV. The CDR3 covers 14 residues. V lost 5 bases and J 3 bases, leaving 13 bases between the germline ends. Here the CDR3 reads CASSEYKEDTEAFF. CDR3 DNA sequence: TGTGCCAGCAGCGAATATAAAGAGGACACTGAAGCTTTCTTT.

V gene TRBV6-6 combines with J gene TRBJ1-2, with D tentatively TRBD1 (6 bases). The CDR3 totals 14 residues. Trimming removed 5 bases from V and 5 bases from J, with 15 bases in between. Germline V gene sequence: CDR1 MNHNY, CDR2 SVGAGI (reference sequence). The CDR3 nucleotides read TGTGCCAGCAGTGCGGACAGCCCGGGATATGGCTACACCTTC. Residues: CASSADSPGYGYTF.

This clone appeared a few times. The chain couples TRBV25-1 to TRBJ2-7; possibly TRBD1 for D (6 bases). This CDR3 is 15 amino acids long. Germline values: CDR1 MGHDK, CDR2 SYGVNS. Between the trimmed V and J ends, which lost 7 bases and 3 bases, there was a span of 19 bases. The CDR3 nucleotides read TGTGCCAGCACCCCGAGGGCAGGGGAAGGCTACGAGCAGTACTTC. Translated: CASTPRAGEGYEQYF.

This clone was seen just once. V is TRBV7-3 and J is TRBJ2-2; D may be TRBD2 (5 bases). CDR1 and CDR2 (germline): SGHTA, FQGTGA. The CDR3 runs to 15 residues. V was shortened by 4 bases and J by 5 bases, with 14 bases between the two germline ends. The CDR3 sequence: CASSSIREGTGELFF. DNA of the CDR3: TGTGCCAGCAGCTCGATACGGGAAGGAACCGGGGAGCTGTTTTTT.

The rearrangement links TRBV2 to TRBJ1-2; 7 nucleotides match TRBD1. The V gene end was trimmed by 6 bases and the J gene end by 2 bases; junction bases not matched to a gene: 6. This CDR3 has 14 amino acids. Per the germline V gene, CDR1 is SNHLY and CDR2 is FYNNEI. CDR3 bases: TGTGCCAGCAGCGCAGACAGGGCCAACTATGGCTACACCTTC. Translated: CASSADRANYGYTF.

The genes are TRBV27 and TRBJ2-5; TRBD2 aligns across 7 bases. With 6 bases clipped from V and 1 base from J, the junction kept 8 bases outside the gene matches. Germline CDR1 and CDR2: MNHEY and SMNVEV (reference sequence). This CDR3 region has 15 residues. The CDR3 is CASSSLTSIQETQYF. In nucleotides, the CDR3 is TGTGCCAGCAGCTCATTGACTAGCATCCAAGAGACCCAGTACTTC.

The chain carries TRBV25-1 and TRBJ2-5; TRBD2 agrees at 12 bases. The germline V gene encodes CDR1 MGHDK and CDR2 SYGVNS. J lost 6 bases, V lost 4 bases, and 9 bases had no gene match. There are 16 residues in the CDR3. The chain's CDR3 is CASSGQWTSGKKTQYF. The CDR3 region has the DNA TGTGCCAGCAGTGGGCAGTGGACTAGCGGGAAGAAGACCCAGTACTTC.

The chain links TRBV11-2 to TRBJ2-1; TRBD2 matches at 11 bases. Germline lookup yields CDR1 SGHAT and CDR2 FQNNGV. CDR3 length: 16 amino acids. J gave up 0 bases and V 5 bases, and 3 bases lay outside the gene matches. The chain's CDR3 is CASSATSGSSYNEQFF. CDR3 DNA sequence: TGTGCCAGCAGCGCAACTAGCGGGAGCTCCTACAATGAGCAGTTCTTC. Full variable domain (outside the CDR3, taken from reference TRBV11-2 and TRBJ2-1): EAGVAQSPRYKIIEKRQSVAFWCNPISGHATLYWYQQILGQGPKLLIQFQNNGVVDDSQLPKDRFSAERLKGVDSTLKIQPAKLEDSAVYLCASSATSGSSYNEQFFGPGTRLTVL.

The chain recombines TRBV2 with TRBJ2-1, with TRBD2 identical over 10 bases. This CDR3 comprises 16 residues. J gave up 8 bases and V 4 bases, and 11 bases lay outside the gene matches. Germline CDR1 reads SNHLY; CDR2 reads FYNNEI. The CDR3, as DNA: TGTGCCAGCAGTGGATGGGGCACTAGCGGGAACCATGAGCAGTTCTTC. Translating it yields CASSGWGTSGNHEQFF.